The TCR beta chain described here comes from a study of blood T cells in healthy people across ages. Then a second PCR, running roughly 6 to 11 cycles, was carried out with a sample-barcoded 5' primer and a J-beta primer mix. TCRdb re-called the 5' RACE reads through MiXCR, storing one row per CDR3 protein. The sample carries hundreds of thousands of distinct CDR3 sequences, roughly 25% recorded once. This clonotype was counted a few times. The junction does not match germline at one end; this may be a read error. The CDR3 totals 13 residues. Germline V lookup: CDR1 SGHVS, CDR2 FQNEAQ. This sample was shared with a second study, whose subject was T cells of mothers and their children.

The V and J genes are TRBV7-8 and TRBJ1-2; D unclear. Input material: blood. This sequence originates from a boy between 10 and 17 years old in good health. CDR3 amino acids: CACSPSVEDGYTF. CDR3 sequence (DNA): TGTGCCTGCAGCCCTTCCGTTGAGGATGGCTACACCTTC.